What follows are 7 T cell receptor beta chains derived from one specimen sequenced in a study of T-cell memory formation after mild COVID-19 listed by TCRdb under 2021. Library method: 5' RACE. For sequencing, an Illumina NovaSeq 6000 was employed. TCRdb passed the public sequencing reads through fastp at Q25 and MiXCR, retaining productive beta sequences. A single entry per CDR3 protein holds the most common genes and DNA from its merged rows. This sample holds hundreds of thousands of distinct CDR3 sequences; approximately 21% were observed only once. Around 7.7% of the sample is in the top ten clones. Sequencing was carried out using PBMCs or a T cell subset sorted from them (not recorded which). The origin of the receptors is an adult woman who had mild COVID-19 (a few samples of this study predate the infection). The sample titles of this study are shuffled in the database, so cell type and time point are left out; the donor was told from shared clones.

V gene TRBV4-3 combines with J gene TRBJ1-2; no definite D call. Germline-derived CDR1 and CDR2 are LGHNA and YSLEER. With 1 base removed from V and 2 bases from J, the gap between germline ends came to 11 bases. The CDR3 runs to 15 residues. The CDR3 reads CASSQAGRSNYGYTF. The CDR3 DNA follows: TGCGCCAGCAGCCAAGCCGGCAGGAGCAACTATGGCTACACCTTC.

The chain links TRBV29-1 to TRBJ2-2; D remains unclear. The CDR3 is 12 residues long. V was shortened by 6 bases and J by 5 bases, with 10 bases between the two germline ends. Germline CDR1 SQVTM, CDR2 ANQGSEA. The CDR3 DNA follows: TGCAGCGTCGAAATATGGACCGGGGAGCTGTTTTTT. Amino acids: CSVEIWTGELFF.

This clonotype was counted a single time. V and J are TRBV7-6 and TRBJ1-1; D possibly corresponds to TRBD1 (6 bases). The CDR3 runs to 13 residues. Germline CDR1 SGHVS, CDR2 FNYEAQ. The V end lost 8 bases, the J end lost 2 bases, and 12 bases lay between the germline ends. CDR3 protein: CASGWTENTEAFF. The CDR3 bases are TGTGCCAGCGGTTGGACAGAAAACACTGAAGCTTTCTTT. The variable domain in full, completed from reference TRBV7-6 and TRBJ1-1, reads GAGVSQSPRYKVTKRGQDVALRCDPISGHVSLYWYRQALGQGPEFLTYFNYEAQQDKSGLPNDRFSAERPEGSISTLTIQRTEQRDSAMYRCASGWTENTEAFFGQGTRLTVV.

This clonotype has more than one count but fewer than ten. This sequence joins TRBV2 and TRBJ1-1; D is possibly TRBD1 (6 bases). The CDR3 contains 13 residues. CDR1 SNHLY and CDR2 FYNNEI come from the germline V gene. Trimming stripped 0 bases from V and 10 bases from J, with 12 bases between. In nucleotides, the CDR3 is TGTGCCAGCAGTGAAGCTTATGGAGGGGGAGCTTTCTTT. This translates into CASSEAYGGGAFF.

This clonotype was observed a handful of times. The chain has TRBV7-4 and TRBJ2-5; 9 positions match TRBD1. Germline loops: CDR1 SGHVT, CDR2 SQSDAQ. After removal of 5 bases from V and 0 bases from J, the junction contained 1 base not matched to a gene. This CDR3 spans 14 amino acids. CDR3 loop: CASSDRGYQETQYF. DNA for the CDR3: TGTGCCAGCAGCGACAGGGGGTACCAAGAGACCCAGTACTTC.

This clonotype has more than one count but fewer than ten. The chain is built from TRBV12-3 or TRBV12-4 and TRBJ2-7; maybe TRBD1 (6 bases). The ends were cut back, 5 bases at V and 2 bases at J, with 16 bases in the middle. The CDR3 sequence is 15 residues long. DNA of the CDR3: TGTGCCAGCAGTACCAGGACAGCCCGTGCCTACGAGCAGTACTTC. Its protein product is CASSTRTARAYEQYF.

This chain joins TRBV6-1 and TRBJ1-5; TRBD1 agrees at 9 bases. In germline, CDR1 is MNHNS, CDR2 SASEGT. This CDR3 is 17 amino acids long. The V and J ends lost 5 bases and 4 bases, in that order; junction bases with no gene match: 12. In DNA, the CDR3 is TGTGCCAGCAGTAAGAAACCGGGACAGGGTGTTAATCAGCCCCAGCATTTT. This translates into CASSKKPGQGVNQPQHF.